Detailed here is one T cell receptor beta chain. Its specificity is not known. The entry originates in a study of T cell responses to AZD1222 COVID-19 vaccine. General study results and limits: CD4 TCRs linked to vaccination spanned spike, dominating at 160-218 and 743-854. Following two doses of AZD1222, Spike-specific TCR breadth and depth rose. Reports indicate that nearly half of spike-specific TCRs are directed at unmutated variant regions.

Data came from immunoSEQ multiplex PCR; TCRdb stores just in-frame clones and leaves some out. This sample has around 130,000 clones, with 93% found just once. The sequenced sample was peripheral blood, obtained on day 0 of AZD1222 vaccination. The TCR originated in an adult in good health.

CDR3: CASSQNPGKNQPQHF. The DNA of the CDR3 is TGTGCCAGCAGCCAAAACCCAGGGAAGAATCAGCCCCAGCATTTT. The chain has TRBV4-2 and TRBJ1-5, with a possible D match to TRBD1 (5 bases). Germline CDR1 and CDR2: LGHNA and YNFKEQ. This CDR3 is built from 15 residues. V lost 2 bases and J lost 4, with 12 bases in between.